Sequencing of this TCR beta chain was carried out in a study of OX40 agonist ivuxolimab in advanced cancers. From germline, CDR1 is SGHKS and CDR2 YYEKEE (reference sequence). The CDR3 is made up of 16 amino acids. With 5 bases removed from V and 0 bases from J, the gap between germline ends came to 14 bases. About this clone itself: What it recognizes is unknown.

The table came from immunoSEQ multiplex PCR; TCRdb's copy has only in-frame clones and leaves some out. The sample has tens of thousands of clones, more than 65% seen once. The study, taken as a whole, reports: Partial responders at 0.1-3.0 mg/kg showed near-lowest clonal expansion.

Autoimmune disease history or systemic immunosuppression was exclusionary. The clonotype comes from an adult with an advanced solid tumor such as melanoma, head and neck, liver or kidney cancer. Specimen: CD4+ or CD8+ T cells sorted from blood, collected in a trial of the OX40 agonist ivuxolimab. The chain uses TRBV5-5 and TRBJ1-4; D is uncertain. In DNA form, the CDR3 reads TGTGCCAGCAGAAGAGCACTTGTTGCAACTAATGAAAAACTGTTTTTT. Translated: CASRRALVATNEKLFF.